This passage covers 19 T cell receptor beta chains from one sample sequenced in a study of T cells in Graves' hyperthyroidism and ophthalmopathy. Using RNA transcripts as the source, TCR beta CDR3 regions were amplified. HTBI primers were the set used in a first-round RT-PCR of the TCR CDR3. MiXCR, run by TCRdb on the multiplex PCR reads, gives a single entry per CDR3 protein. The top ten hold approximately 20% of the sample, which has 360,000 or so distinct CDR3 sequences, roughly 15% seen once. The material sequenced was blood. These receptor sequences come from a woman in her sixties with Graves' ophthalmopathy.

The chain is built from TRBV18 and TRBJ1-5; D ambiguous. The germline V gene has CDR1 KGHSH and CDR2 LQKENI. V lost 0 bases to trimming and J lost 6 bases, with 6 bases between them. The CDR3 contains 13 residues. The chain's CDR3 is CASSPPEGQPQHF. In DNA form, the CDR3 reads TGTGCCAGCTCACCACCGGAGGGTCAGCCCCAGCATTTT.

J is TRBJ2-1 and V is TRBV19; 11 bases match TRBD2. V shed 7 bases, J shed 2 bases, and the junction held 4 bases outside the gene matches. Germline V CDR1 and CDR2: LNHDA, SQIVND (reference sequence). This CDR3 spans 15 amino acids. CDR3 DNA sequence: TGTGCCAGTACCTCGACTAGCGGGACCTACAATGAGCAGTTCTTC. Protein: CASTSTSGTYNEQFF.

This clonotype was recorded many times. This chain uses TRBV7-2 with TRBJ2-3; D remains unclear. Germline V gene lookup returns CDR1 SGHTA and CDR2 FQGNSA. Trimming removed 0 bases from V and 8 bases from J, with 9 bases in between. The CDR3 loop spans 13 amino acids. CDR3 sequence (DNA): TGTGCCAGCAGCTTAGCCTTAGACGCTACGCAGTATTTT. Protein product: CASSLALDATQYF.

This clonotype was picked up many times. The chain uses TRBV6-1 and TRBJ2-2; 7 bases are shared with TRBD2. With 6 bases clipped from V and 0 bases from J, the junction kept 10 bases outside the gene matches. There are 17 residues in the CDR3. Germline values: CDR1 MNHNS, CDR2 SASEGT. CDR3 nucleotides: TGTGCCAGCAGACTAGCCGGGACTACTTCGAACACCGGGGAGCTGTTTTTT. This sequence encodes CASRLAGTTSNTGELFF.

This clonotype showed up many times. The chain has TRBV28 and TRBJ2-7; 7 bases match TRBD2. The germline V gene has CDR1 MDHEN and CDR2 SYDVKM. V trimming: 7 bases; J trimming: 2 bases; junction bases outside the gene matches: 5. The CDR3 covers 13 residues. The CDR3 coding sequence is TGTGCCAGCACCGACCGGGGGGCCTACGAGCAGTACTTC. Amino acid sequence: CASTDRGAYEQYF.

The gene calls are TRBV20-1 and TRBJ2-4; the D gene is possibly TRBD2 (6 bases). CDR1 is DFQATT and CDR2 is SNEGSKA in the germline V gene (reference sequence). This CDR3 has 16 residues. V dropped 0 bases and J dropped 8 bases, with 20 bases sitting between them. CDR3: CSAREPVVGPGDIQYF. The CDR3, as DNA: TGCAGTGCTAGAGAGCCTGTGGTGGGGCCGGGAGACATTCAGTACTTC.

In this sample, this clonotype turned up a few times. The gene calls are TRBV7-3 and TRBJ2-7, with D maybe TRBD2 (6 bases). Per the germline V gene, CDR1 is SGHTA and CDR2 is FQGTGA. Trimming pared 2 bases from V and 2 bases from J, leaving 13 bases between. This CDR3 is built from 15 residues. Here the CDR3 reads CASSLDRGIPYEQYF. As DNA, the CDR3 is TGTGCCAGCAGCTTAGACCGCGGGATCCCCTACGAGCAGTACTTC.

This clonotype has just a few counts. CDR3 sequence (DNA): TGTGCCAGCAGGAAGACAGGGGGCTCTGGAAACACCATATATTTT. Its protein is CASRKTGGSGNTIYF. The chain joins TRBV6-1 to TRBJ1-3, with 9 bases fitting TRBD1. This CDR3 is built from 15 residues. Germline lookup yields CDR1 MNHNS and CDR2 SASEGT. Trimming took 6 bases from V and 0 from J; bases not matched to a gene: 3.

This clonotype was seen a handful of times. The chain has TRBV5-1 and TRBJ2-1; possible D gene TRBD1, 6 bases. Germline V CDR1 and CDR2: SGHRS, YFSETQ. V lost 1 base, J lost 6 bases, and 14 bases lay in between. This CDR3 has 15 amino acids. This chain's CDR3 is CASSLFSGGPNEQFF. The CDR3 nucleotides read TGCGCCAGCAGCTTGTTCAGTGGGGGCCCCAATGAGCAGTTCTTC.

The chain is built from TRBV9 and TRBJ2-1; possibly TRBD1 or TRBD2 for D (6 bases each). The V end lost 8 bases, the J end lost 7 bases, and 16 bases lay between the germline ends. Germline lookup yields CDR1 SGDLS and CDR2 YYNGEE. This CDR3 contains 13 residues. CDR3 amino acids: CARGGNHPNEQFF. Here the CDR3 DNA reads TGTGCCAGGGGGGGCAATCATCCGAATGAGCAGTTCTTC.

This clonotype was seen more than once but under ten times. The chain joins TRBV20-1 to TRBJ2-3; 9 positions agree with TRBD2. Germline values: CDR1 DFQATT, CDR2 SNEGSKA (reference sequence). J lost 4 bases, V lost 1 base, and 3 bases had no gene match. CDR3 length: 14 residues. The CDR3 region is CSARGREGPDTQYF. The CDR3 coding sequence is TGCAGTGCTAGAGGGCGGGAGGGCCCAGATACGCAGTATTTT.

The table lists this clonotype with a few counts. Written as DNA, the CDR3 is TGTGCCAGCAGTTGGACAGGGAGGGCCGAGCAGTACTTC. Its protein is CASSWTGRAEQYF. The chain employs TRBV28 and TRBJ2-7, with D tentatively TRBD1 (8 bases). Germline V lookup: CDR1 MDHEN, CDR2 SYDVKM. Trimming shortened V by 4 bases and J by 6 bases, and 13 bases separated the two germline ends. The CDR3 contains 13 residues.

The rearrangement links TRBV28 to TRBJ2-7; D is ambiguous. Germline V gene data show CDR1 as MDHEN and CDR2 as SYDVKM. With 10 bases removed from V and 2 bases from J, the gap between germline ends came to 15 bases. This CDR3 comprises 13 residues. In nucleotides, the CDR3 is TGTGCCATCGTTGGTACTCCTGCCTACGAGCAGTACTTC. Its translation: CAIVGTPAYEQYF.

Remarks on this clonotype: Just one base apart from a much larger clone, this may be a read error. V gene TRBV7-9 combines with J gene TRBJ2-1, with 8 bases matching TRBD2. The V gene's germline CDR1 is SEHNR and CDR2 FQNEAQ (reference sequence). J lost 9 bases, V lost 5 bases, and 21 bases had no gene match. This CDR3 is 18 amino acids long. For the CDR3, the DNA is TGTGCCAGCAGCCCCTACGTGGGGATTAGCGGGAAGTCGAGTGAGCAGTTCTTC. The encoded protein is CASSPYVGISGKSSEQFF.

The gene calls are TRBV3-1 and TRBJ2-1, with a weak D call TRBD2 (7 bases). Between the trimmed V and J ends, which lost 3 bases and 1 base, there was a span of 16 bases. This CDR3 has 17 residues. Germline V gene data show CDR1 as LGHDT and CDR2 as YNNKEL (reference sequence). Written as DNA, the CDR3 is TGTGCCAGCAGCCACGAAAGGGGGGGAACTTCCTACAATGAGCAGTTCTTC. Amino acids: CASSHERGGTSYNEQFF.

Many counts were recorded for this clonotype. The rearrangement uses TRBV20-1 and TRBJ1-1; weak D call: TRBD1 (5 bases). Trimming took 1 base from V and 5 from J, leaving 11 bases between them. Germline lookup yields CDR1 DFQATT and CDR2 SNEGSKA (reference sequence). This CDR3 has 13 residues. The CDR3 region is CSARAMGGTEAFF. CDR3 DNA: TGCAGTGCTAGAGCCATGGGGGGGACTGAAGCTTTCTTT.

The chain combines TRBV5-6 with TRBJ2-7; D might be TRBD1 (5 bases). V was trimmed by 4 bases and J by 3 bases, leaving 23 bases between them. The germline gives CDR1 SGHDT, CDR2 YYEEEE. The CDR3 is made up of 17 amino acids. The CDR3 sequence is CASSQRKLTDRGYEQYF. CDR3 DNA: TGTGCCAGCAGCCAGCGCAAATTGACAGACAGAGGCTACGAGCAGTACTTC. The variable domain in full, completed from reference TRBV5-6 and TRBJ2-7, reads DAGVTQSPTHLIKTRGQQVTLRCSPKSGHDTVSWYQQALGQGPQFIFQYYEEEERQRGNFPDRFSGHQFPNYSSELNVNALLLGDSALYLCASSQRKLTDRGYEQYFGPGTRLTVT.

This clonotype was counted between two and nine times. The chain employs TRBV29-1 and TRBJ2-7, with a tentative D call TRBD2 (5 bases). Trimming stripped 4 bases from V and 4 bases from J, with 14 bases between. Germline V gene data show CDR1 as SQVTM and CDR2 as ANQGSEA. The CDR3 covers 13 residues. CDR3: CSVVGEGLYEQYF. The CDR3 coding sequence is TGCAGCGTTGTCGGCGAGGGTCTATACGAGCAGTACTTC.

This clonotype was picked up many times. This sequence joins TRBV29-1 and TRBJ2-5; D call uncertain. Germline V lookup: CDR1 SQVTM, CDR2 ANQGSEA. Trimming took 7 bases from V and 2 from J, leaving 14 bases between them. The CDR3 consists of 13 residues. The CDR3 here is CSGAGVLQETQYF. For the CDR3, the DNA is TGCAGCGGGGCAGGCGTATTACAAGAGACCCAGTACTTC.